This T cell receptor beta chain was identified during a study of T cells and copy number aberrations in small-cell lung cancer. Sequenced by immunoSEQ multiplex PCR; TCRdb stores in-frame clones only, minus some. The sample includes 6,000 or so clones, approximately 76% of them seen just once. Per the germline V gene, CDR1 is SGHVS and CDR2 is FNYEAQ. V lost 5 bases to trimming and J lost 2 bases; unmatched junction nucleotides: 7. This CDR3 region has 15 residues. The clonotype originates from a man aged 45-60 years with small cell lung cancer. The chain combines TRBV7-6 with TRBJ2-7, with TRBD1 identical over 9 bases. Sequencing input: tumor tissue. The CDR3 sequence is CASSPGGQGTYEQYF. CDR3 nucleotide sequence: TGTGCCAGCAGCCCAGGGGGACAGGGCACCTACGAGCAGTACTTC.